Here is one T cell receptor (beta chain) with its context. This clone was counted ten times or more. Its antigen target is currently unknown. It has no much larger one-base neighbor in the sample; base qualities were not kept. The donors were healthy, HIV-negative adults with no recently reported acute infections or vaccinations. Only Caucasian adults living in Nashville, Tennessee, USA were represented among the donors. Magnetic negative selection was used to enrich CD4+ T cells, after which naive cells were positively selected on CD45RA and the negative fraction became the memory subset. Blood was obtained by leukapheresis, after which PBMCs were separated by Ficoll-Histopaque density gradient centrifugation and cryopreserved in liquid nitrogen vapor phase. Analytical flow cytometry was used to check the purity and quantity of every magnetically sorted T cell population. Each sorted fraction had its genomic DNA isolated and then quantified by UV absorbance on a Nanodrop 2000c.

This sample was included in a study of shared clonotypes between healthy human individuals (TCRdb year 2020). With regard to the full study: Three men and two women, aged 18 to 49 years, made up the cohort. Per donor, three plates each were used for CD4 naive and CD4 memory, two for CD8 naive, and one for CD8 memory. Blood TCR repertoires of five healthy adults were deeply sequenced to estimate repertoire size and the extent of clonotype sharing between individuals. Libraries were prepared and TCR repertoires were sequenced by different laboratories using diverse techniques, in order to increase sequencing depth and limit assay-specific biases. Each donor's leukapheresis produced roughly between about 0.8 and 8.9 billion PBMCs.

Points the paper makes about the study in general: Naive subsets generally had larger estimated clonotype richness than memory subsets did. Based on pairwise subsampling, the degree of clonotype sharing among donors was expected to be affected by sequencing depth. Sampling was restricted to blood, and TCR repertoires in tissues likely differ from the TCR repertoires found in blood. Compared with non-shared clonotypes, clonotypes shared by all four sorted-subset donors had higher generation probabilities. The genetic and exposure-history diversity represented was limited by the small number of donors. When several donors were compared, the shared fraction of clonotypes was around 5% for naive CD4, more than 3% for naive CD8, 2.3% for memory CD4, and 0.4% for memory CD8. Even with the large sequencing depth, rarefaction of the sorted-subset datasets indicated that sequencing was incomplete.

The V end gives up 5 bases and the J end 3 bases, leaving 7 bases in the junction not matched to a gene. CDR1 SEHNR and CDR2 FQNEAQ are derived from the germline V gene (reference sequence). Taken from cysteine to phenylalanine, the CDR3 has 14 residues. CDR3 DNA only is kept here, 42 bases in frame from base 1. TCR CDR3 regions were amplified from genomic DNA by multiplex PCR using the deep immunoSEQ assay. Extracted genomic DNA from each cell subset was spread evenly across all wells of several immunoSEQ 96-well plates, with each plate serving as a replicate. For sorted subsets, 200 to 250 ng of genomic DNA, equivalent to 25,000 to 35,000 T cell genomes, went into each replicate PCR. The purified libraries were quantified using a Qubit 3.0 fluorometer, sized with a Bioanalyzer 2100, and then quantified again using the KAPA Library Quantification kit. Every immunoSEQ 96-well plate was sequenced on a dedicated single-read 150-cycle Illumina NextSeq 550 flow cell. The paper's processing steps were these. Because only junctional sequences without quality scores were contained in the immunoSEQ output, filtering matching that applied to full-length reads could not be performed. To assign V/J genes and CDR3, sequences were annotated against IMGT germline references using PyIR, a Python wrapper for IgBLAST v1.9. Reads were filtered out if the reads had weak V/J assignments (E-value above 1e-6), no CDR3, stop codons, out-of-frame junctions, or ambiguous translated residues. V3J clonotypes were defined as sequences sharing the same inferred V gene, J gene, and CDR3 amino acid sequence. To compute the percentage overlap between repertoires, the number of shared unique clonotypes was divided by the size of the smaller repertoire. Three approaches were used to assess repertoire richness: RTK rarefaction, the Chao1 estimator, and Recon v2.1 estimates of unobserved clonotypes. For all TCRbeta clonotypes obtained by the gDNA method from a few donors, generation probabilities were computed with OLGA. TCRdb carries this immuneACCESS record with in-frame sequences only. Its versions omit some clonotypes, under half of them owing to an unresolved V gene in the studies checked, with the rest unexplained. V and J calls and clone size are as listed in that table; D and trimming were resolved from the DNA. Counted in this sample were 740,000 or so clones; approximately 73% of them appeared once. Around 1.7% of the sample is taken by the ten largest.

Sample: memory CD4+ T cells sorted from blood. The sample's cell subset or site label is to be understood as: CD45RA-negative fraction. This TCR was sampled from a woman in her 30s in good health. Recombination linked TRBV7-9 to TRBJ2-7; the junction holds 7 bases that match TRBD1. The DNA sequence is given as TGTGCCAGCAGCCCCGGACAGGCGCTCTACGAGCAGTACTTC. Its translation reads: CASSPGQALYEQYF.